The clone carrying this T cell receptor beta chain was detected many times. Its specificity is unknown. Library preparation (for TCRbeta) was performed with unique molecular identifiers. TCRdb re-derived calls from the PCR reads in MiXCR, one entry per CDR3 protein. The profile shows about 260,000 distinct CDR3 sequences, around 7.5% of them singletons. The ends were cut back, 5 bases at V and 2 bases at J, with 19 bases in the middle. The CDR3 sequence is 15 residues long. CDR1 DFQATT and CDR2 SNEGSKA come from the germline V gene (reference sequence). The data are from a study of T-cell reconstitution after alpha-beta-depleted transplantation in children. Findings and caveats of the study: Approximately two months post-transplant, alpha-beta T cells reportedly originated from several hundred expanded graft clones. Surviving recipient T cells and thymic progenitors underlay high day-60 TCRbeta diversity in some patients. At the one-year point after transplant, T-cell counts and TCRbeta diversity were found to come mostly from T cells that had been newly produced.

This chain uses TRBV20-1 with TRBJ2-7; D may match TRBD1 or TRBD2 (5 bases each). This clonotype originated in a male patient aged 10 to 17 who had a stem cell transplant for acute lymphoblastic leukemia, so the T cells may come from the graft donor. The material was PBMCs, mostly from graft donor cells, obtained 180 days after TCRalphabeta/CD19-depleted stem cell transplant. CDR3: CSASLRQLGTYEQYF. The CDR3 DNA reads as TGCAGTGCTTCCTTAAGACAGCTCGGGACCTACGAGCAGTACTTC.